This record concerns one T cell receptor beta chain sequence. The antigen remains undetermined. The data belong to a study of OX40 agonist ivuxolimab in advanced cancers. Study information: The mean age was about 57 years, ranging from about 23 to 79, with less than 90% of participants male.

The CDR3 covers 15 residues. Germline CDR1 and CDR2: MNHNS and SASEGT. Trimming shortened V by 8 bases and J by 0 bases, and 16 bases separated the two germline ends. Using immunoSEQ multiplex PCR, the repertoire was profiled, and TCRdb retains in-frame clones only, with some absent. This sample carries roughly 70,000 clones, 82% of them seen once, and the ten largest clones take 5.5% to 8.5%. Study outcomes and limitations: There were, on average, more expanded clones in CD8+ T cells than in CD4+. Compared with others, partial responders at 0.1-3.0 mg/kg displayed clonal expansion among the lowest. There was clonal expansion of CD4+ and CD8+ blood T cells by week 6 at 0.1 to 3.0 mg/kg.

The chain joins TRBV6-1 to TRBJ1-2; no reliable D call. Sequences were derived from CD4+ or CD8+ T cells sorted from blood, sampled in a trial of the OX40 agonist ivuxolimab. The sequence was collected from an adult with an advanced solid tumor such as melanoma, head and neck, liver or kidney cancer. The CDR3 DNA sequence: TGTGCCAGCGGACGCGGGGTACAAGCTAACTATGGCTACACCTTC. Translating it yields CASGRGVQANYGYTF.